One T cell receptor (beta chain) is described in this entry. Data came from immunoSEQ multiplex PCR; TCRdb stores just in-frame clones and leaves some out. Of about 250,000 clones listed, about 93% are singletons. The length of the CDR3 is 14 residues. V lost 3 bases, J lost 5 bases, and 13 bases lay in between. CDR1 and CDR2 from the germline V gene are MDHEN and SYDVKM. This sample was included in a study of blood T cell repertoires in COVID-19. This TCR derives from a woman aged 18-30 years who had recovered from COVID-19. The chain is built from TRBV28 and TRBJ2-5; D may be TRBD2 (7 bases). Sequencing was carried out using PBMCs or T cells enriched from blood (not recorded which). CDR3 bases: TGTGCCAGCAGTTTTTCGGGGGGCAGGGAGACCCAGTACTTC. Protein product: CASSFSGGRETQYF.